This TCR beta chain came from a study of blood T cell repertoires in COVID-19. Study-wide background: COVID-19 samples collected from the United States, Italy and Spain covered acute and convalescent phases. T cells, B-cell-depleted T cells, or PBMCs provided the cDNA or gDNA that served as material.

The V gene end was trimmed by 5 bases and the J gene end by 4 bases; junction bases not matched to a gene: 6. Germline values: CDR1 MNHEY, CDR2 SMNVEV (reference sequence). This CDR3 comprises 15 residues. Under the authors' procedure: Counts of nucleated cells, estimated from reference gene primer amplification, were obtained. Profiling relied on immunoSEQ multiplex PCR, and the TCRdb table lists in-frame clones only, not all of them. D and trimming were read from the DNA, whereas the V and J calls and clone size are those reported in that table. Of roughly 160,000 clones in the sample, roughly nine tenths are singletons; the top ten hold 25% to 30%.

This TCR derives from a man in his 60s with acute or convalescent COVID-19. Specimen: peripheral blood. V usage is TRBV27 and J usage is TRBJ2-1, with TRBD2 matching 9 bases. CDR3 nucleotides: TGTGCCAGCAGTAAAGCGGGGGGACGATACAATGAGCAGTTCTTC. This codes for CASSKAGGRYNEQFF.